A single sample is the source of the 19 T cell receptor beta chains below, sequenced in a study of lymphopenia after photon versus proton radiotherapy. Libraries were prepared by immunoSEQ multiplex PCR; TCRdb keeps only in-frame clonotypes and omits some of them. The sample yields about 83,000 clones, around 82% seen once. The material was peripheral blood, obtained from a patient treated with proton-based radiotherapy. These receptor sequences come from a man aged 55-75 years with pancreatic cancer.

This chain uses TRBV28 with TRBJ2-7, with TRBD1 identical over 10 bases. The trim removed 6 bases at V and 7 bases at J, leaving 6 bases unmatched. Germline values: CDR1 MDHEN, CDR2 SYDVKM. This CDR3 is 13 amino acids long. CDR3 sequence (DNA): TGTGCCAGCAGAGGACAGGGGGTCGGAGAGCAGTACTTC. Translating it yields CASRGQGVGEQYF.

This clone was seen only a few times. The chain has TRBV10-3 and TRBJ2-7; D is uncertain. This CDR3 is built from 14 residues. In germline, CDR1 is ENHRY, CDR2 SYGVKD. Trimming took 1 base from V and 2 from J, leaving 9 bases between them. The CDR3 reads CAISEYRSTYEQYF. The CDR3 DNA follows: TGTGCCATCAGTGAGTATCGCAGTACCTACGAGCAGTACTTC.

The chain links TRBV23-1 to TRBJ2-6; D ambiguous. TRBV23-1 is an open reading frame, and its role is uncertain. The CDR3 spans 16 residues. Trimming took off 2 bases at V and 1 base at J, with 9 bases between the two ends. The CDR3 loop reads CASSQRSESGANVLTF. CDR3 sequence (DNA): TGCGCCAGCAGTCAACGGTCGGAGTCTGGGGCCAACGTCCTGACTTTC.

The CDR3, as DNA: TGTGCCAGCAGTTCCCAGGGATTGCATCAGCCCCAGCATTTT. Residues: CASSSQGLHQPQHF. The J gene is TRBJ1-5, the V gene TRBV27, with D possibly matching TRBD1 (5 bases). CDR3 length equals 14 residues. V was pared by 4 bases and J by 5 bases, with 12 bases between. Per germline, CDR1 MNHEY and CDR2 SMNVEV (reference sequence).

The gene calls are TRBV5-6 and TRBJ2-3, with no clear D. V lost 4 bases and J lost 4, with 16 bases in between. This CDR3 has 15 residues. Per germline, CDR1 SGHDT and CDR2 YYEEEE. CDR3 residues: CASSLAASASDTQYF. The DNA for the CDR3 is TGTGCCAGCAGCCTTGCGGCGTCAGCATCAGATACGCAGTATTTT. Drawing the rest from reference TRBV5-6 and TRBJ2-3, the complete variable domain is DAGVTQSPTHLIKTRGQQVTLRCSPKSGHDTVSWYQQALGQGPQFIFQYYEEEERQRGNFPDRFSGHQFPNYSSELNVNALLLGDSALYLCASSLAASASDTQYFGPGTRLTVL.

CDR3 loop: CASSSPGRGETQYF. CDR3 coding DNA: TGTGCCAGCAGCTCCCCGGGACGAGGGGAGACCCAGTACTTC. The V gene is TRBV7-9, the J gene TRBJ2-5; either TRBD1 or TRBD2 may supply D (5 bases each). From germline, CDR1 is SEHNR and CDR2 FQNEAQ (reference sequence). The CDR3 sequence is 14 residues long. V lost 4 bases and J lost 5, with 14 bases in between.

The chain employs TRBV5-6 and TRBJ2-2, with TRBD2 matching over 8 bases. In germline, CDR1 is SGHDT, CDR2 YYEEEE. V lost 3 bases to trimming and J lost 2 bases; unmatched junction nucleotides: 3. The CDR3 runs 15 residues. The CDR3 here is CASSSGLGNTGELFF. CDR3 in DNA: TGTGCCAGCAGCTCGGGACTAGGTAACACCGGGGAGCTGTTTTTT.

The chain carries TRBV2 and TRBJ1-1; D is ambiguous. V lost 6 bases to trimming and J lost 1 base, with 9 bases between them. The CDR3 totals 13 residues. Germline V CDR1 and CDR2: SNHLY, FYNNEI. Written as DNA, the CDR3 is TGTGCCAGCAGCCCGGACGAGAACACTGAAGCTTTCTTT. Encoded protein: CASSPDENTEAFF.

This clone was counted a single time. The genes are TRBV11-2 and TRBJ2-1, with a weak D call TRBD2 (5 bases). This CDR3 region has 17 residues. Trimming took 1 base from V and 2 from J, leaving 15 bases between them. Germline CDR1 and CDR2: SGHAT and FQNNGV. The CDR3 spells CASSLVMRLRTYNEQFF. The CDR3 coding sequence is TGTGCCAGCAGCTTAGTCATGAGACTACGCACCTACAATGAGCAGTTCTTC.

This CDR3 is CASSLAGGPREEQYF. The CDR3 bases are TGTGCCAGCAGTTTGGCGGGAGGGCCGAGGGAAGAGCAGTACTTC. The rearrangement uses TRBV6-5 and TRBJ2-7; 9 nucleotides line up with TRBD2. The ends lost 4 bases at V and 7 bases at J; junction bases unmatched: 11. Germline V CDR1 and CDR2: MNHEY, SVGAGI. The CDR3 is 15 amino acids.

V and J are TRBV6-6 and TRBJ2-5, with D uncertain. Germline V lookup: CDR1 MNHNY, CDR2 SVGAGI (reference sequence). V shed 8 bases and J shed 3 bases, with 7 bases lying between them. The CDR3 contains 11 residues. CDR3 region: CASGWEETQYF. Written as DNA, the CDR3 is TGTGCCAGCGGGTGGGAAGAGACCCAGTACTTC.

This chain joins TRBV2 and TRBJ2-6; possibly TRBD2 for D (6 bases). CDR3 length equals 19 residues. Per germline, CDR1 SNHLY and CDR2 FYNNEI. The V and J ends lost 2 bases and 1 base respectively, with 18 bases between them. For the CDR3, the DNA is TGTGCCAGCAGTGAATTTGGACTACTGGCTTCATCTGGGGCCAACGTCCTGACTTTC. This translates into CASSEFGLLASSGANVLTF. Using reference TRBV2 and TRBJ2-6 for the parts outside the CDR3, the full variable domain is EPEVTQTPSHQVTQMGQEVILRCVPISNHLYFYWYRQILGQKVEFLVSFYNNEISEKSEIFDDQFSVERPDGSNFTLKIRSTKLEDSAMYFCASSEFGLLASSGANVLTFGAGSRLTVL.

This clone came up once. V gene TRBV25-1 combines with J gene TRBJ1-1, with D possibly TRBD1 on 6 matching bases. The CDR3 runs 12 residues. Germline lookup yields CDR1 MGHDK and CDR2 SYGVNS. V gave up 7 bases and J gave up 11 bases, with 17 bases separating them. The CDR3: CASTGAGVGAFF. In DNA, the CDR3 is TGTGCCAGCACAGGGGCCGGCGTGGGTGCTTTCTTT.

This sequence joins TRBV4-1 and TRBJ1-4; D perhaps matches TRBD1 (5 bases). Germline V gene sequence: CDR1 MGHRA, CDR2 YSYEKL. The CDR3 totals 16 residues. The V end was cut by 2 bases, the J end by 5 bases, with 15 bases between. The CDR3 DNA reads as TGCGCCAGCAGCCAATCTCCGACGGGGGGGAATGAAAAACTGTTTTTT. Protein sequence: CASSQSPTGGNEKLFF.

This sequence joins TRBV7-8 and TRBJ2-3, with a weak D call TRBD2 (5 bases). This CDR3 is built from 12 residues. The V gene lost 5 bases and the J gene lost 5 bases, with 8 bases spanning the gap. In germline, CDR1 is SGHVS, CDR2 FQNEAQ. CDR3 DNA sequence: TGTGCCAGCAGCCAAGCGGAAGATACGCAGTATTTT. It specifies CASSQAEDTQYF.

The V gene is TRBV5-1, the J gene TRBJ2-7; D gene unclear. Germline V lookup: CDR1 SGHRS, CDR2 YFSETQ. The CDR3 spans 13 residues. Trimming cost V 0 bases and J 3 bases, with 7 bases left between them. The CDR3 loop reads CASSLGTIYEQYF. The CDR3, as DNA: TGCGCCAGCAGCTTGGGGACGATCTACGAGCAGTACTTC.

As regards this clone: In the same sample, other DNA sequences code for this CDR3. The chain has TRBV27 and TRBJ1-5; no clear D gene. CDR1 is MNHEY, CDR2 SMNVEV, per germline (reference sequence). V lost 3 bases, J lost 6 bases, and 6 bases lay in between. The CDR3 consists of 12 residues. CDR3: CASSLLGQPQHF. DNA for the CDR3: TGTGCCAGCAGTTTGTTGGGTCAGCCCCAGCATTTT.

The chain carries TRBV5-1 and TRBJ2-5; D not certain. The V gene lost 3 bases and the J gene lost 4 bases, with 13 bases spanning the gap. The CDR3 consists of 14 residues. The V gene's germline CDR1 is SGHRS and CDR2 YFSETQ. In DNA form, the CDR3 reads TGCGCCAGCAGCTCCGGGTGGCAGCGAGAGACCCAGTACTTC. Protein product: CASSSGWQRETQYF.

J is TRBJ1-1 and V is TRBV28; a weak D match, TRBD1 (5 bases). This CDR3 is built from 16 residues. CDR1 is MDHEN, CDR2 SYDVKM, per germline. V was clipped by 5 bases and J by 0 bases, with 16 bases between them. The CDR3 bases are TGTGCCAGCAGTGGGAGGGACGGGCTAATGAACACTGAAGCTTTCTTT. It encodes CASSGRDGLMNTEAFF.